This T cell receptor beta chain originates from a study of Ad26.COV2.S vaccination and SARS-CoV-2 variants. Treatment here: roughly 19 received Ad26.COV2.S at low or high dose, single or two shots; several received placebo; per-sample allocation not given. Vaccine and placebo recipients were sampled on day 63 after the first injection. Using immunoSEQ multiplex PCR, the repertoire was profiled, and TCRdb retains in-frame clones only, with some absent. This sample yields approximately 350,000 clones, of which roughly four fifths are seen a single time; about 8% belongs to the top ten. In germline, CDR1 is SEHNR, CDR2 FQNEAQ (reference sequence). This CDR3 comprises 18 residues. The V and J ends lost 2 bases and 1 base, in that order; junction bases with no gene match: 8.

The rearrangement links TRBV7-9 to TRBJ2-5, with 12 nucleotides matching TRBD2. The origin of this receptor is a person between 18 and 59 years old who received the Ad26.COV2.S COVID-19 vaccine or a placebo. Sequenced material: peripheral blood, taken in a trial of Ad26.COV2.S vaccine versus placebo. CDR3 region: CASSLTTSGRLGQETQYF. The CDR3 region has the DNA TGTGCCAGCAGCTTAACAACTAGCGGGAGGTTAGGCCAAGAGACCCAGTACTTC.